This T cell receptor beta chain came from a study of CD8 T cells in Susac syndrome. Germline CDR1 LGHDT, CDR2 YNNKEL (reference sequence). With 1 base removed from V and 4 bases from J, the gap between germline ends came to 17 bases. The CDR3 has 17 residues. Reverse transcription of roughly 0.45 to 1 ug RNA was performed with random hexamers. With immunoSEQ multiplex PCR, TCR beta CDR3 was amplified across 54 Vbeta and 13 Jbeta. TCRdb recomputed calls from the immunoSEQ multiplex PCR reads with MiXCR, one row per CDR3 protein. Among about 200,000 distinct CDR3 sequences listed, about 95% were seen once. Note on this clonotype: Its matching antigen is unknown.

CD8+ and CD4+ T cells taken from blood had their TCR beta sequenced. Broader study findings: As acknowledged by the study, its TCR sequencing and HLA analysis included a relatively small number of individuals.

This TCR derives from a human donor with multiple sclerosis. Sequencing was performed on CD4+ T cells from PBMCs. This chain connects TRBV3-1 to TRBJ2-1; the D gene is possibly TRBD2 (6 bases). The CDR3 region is CASSQGPRRREYNEQFF. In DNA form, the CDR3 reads TGTGCCAGCAGCCAAGGCCCCAGGAGACGGGAGTACAATGAGCAGTTCTTC.